The entry below gives a single T cell receptor (beta chain) sequence along with its context. Its antigen specificity is not known. Per-base qualities were not stored, and no clone one base away is much larger. This sample is drawn from a study of T cells after yellow fever vaccination (dated by TCRdb to about 2019). The study in broad terms: The SMART-Seq v4 Ultra Low Input RNA kit was used to prepare libraries from fractions with low cell numbers. To track T-cell clones before and after primary and booster YFV17D yellow fever vaccination, bulk TCR alpha and beta repertoires were sequenced longitudinally. Blood was drawn at multiple timepoints before and after primary and secondary immunization, with bulk PBMC replicates and cell subsets isolated. Two healthy male donors, one aged 18 to 29 and one aged 30 to 40 years, made up the cohort. What the work shows at the level of the full study, not this receptor alone: Because the study included only a couple of donors, the extent to which the findings can be generalized is limited. The secondary T-cell response was weaker than the primary response but faster, peaking on day 5 instead of day 15. Most clones expanded after primary vaccination (almost 98% of CD4 and 88% of CD8) were re-detected after the booster, suggesting that broad memory maintenance occurred. FACS-sorted repertoires could contain abundant contaminating clonotypes from the bulk population, so computational filtering was required. A small fraction of clonotypes appeared in both the CD4 and CD8 compartments, likely as a result of convergent recombination.

Explained via the paper, the treatment or condition label denotes: live attenuated yellow fever vaccine strain. At every blood-draw timepoint, two biological replicates of bulk PBMCs were collected. PBMCs were isolated from peripheral blood using a standard Ficoll-Paque protocol. TriZol was used to extract RNA from bulk PBMCs, CD4 and CD8 fractions, and dextramer-positive and dextramer-negative fractions. The germline V gene encodes CDR1 ENHRY and CDR2 SYGVKD. Inclusive of the bounding cysteine and phenylalanine, the CDR3 is 15 residues long. The DNA shown is the 45-base CDR3, in frame from base 1. The trim is 0 bases for V and 1 base for J, with a gap of 8 bases between the germline ends. TCR cDNA was synthesized by 5'RACE template switching, which introduced a universal primer site and unique molecular identifiers. Priming for cDNA synthesis came from both the TCR alpha and TCR beta constant segments. Library amplification used two PCR steps, and the second PCR step added sample barcodes and sequencing adapters. Sequencing of the libraries was done on either Illumina HiSeq 2500 (2x100 bp) or NovaSeq (2x150 bp). The original pipeline was this. MIGEC was used to demultiplex reads and collapse the reads into UMI consensus sequences, and MiXCR was used for V(D)J alignment. Vaccine-responding clonotypes were identified with edgeR using replicate PBMC samples, with FDR below 0.01 and a log2 fold change above 5 up to day 15 being required. Each bulk clonotype received a CD4 or CD8 identity based on whether the sequenced CD4 or CD8 repertoire contained that clonotype at higher abundance. Clones were called with MiXCR by TCRdb after fastp trimmed the public reads at Q25, and only in-frame beta chains were retained. Merged by CDR3 protein, the rows form single entries marked with the most common genes and DNA. In this record, the V and J calls reflect TCRdb's handling and not the investigators' own analysis. For this sample the table gives approximately 610,000 distinct CDR3 sequences, of which about 17% were detected only once. The ten top clones hold 17% of the sample.

The rearranged segments are TRBV10-3 and TRBJ2-3; the D gene assignment is ambiguous. Sequenced material: PBMCs, taken 4 to 6 days after the first yellow fever vaccination. The TCR comes from a young man who received the YFV17D yellow fever vaccine. The nucleotide sequence is given as TGTGCCATCAGTGAGTCGACCGCTCGCACAGATACGCAGTATTTT. The resulting protein is CAISESTARTDTQYF.